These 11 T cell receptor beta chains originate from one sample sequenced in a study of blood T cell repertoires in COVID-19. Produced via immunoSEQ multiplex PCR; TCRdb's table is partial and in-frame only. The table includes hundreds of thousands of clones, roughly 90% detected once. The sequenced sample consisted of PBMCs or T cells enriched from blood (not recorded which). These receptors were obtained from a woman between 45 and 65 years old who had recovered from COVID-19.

This chain's CDR3 is CASSLGQHYGYTF. The CDR3 bases are TGTGCCAGCAGCTTGGGACAGCACTATGGCTACACCTTC. V is TRBV11-2 and J is TRBJ1-2; 7 bases are a match to TRBD1. CDR3 length: 13 residues. The germline CDR1 and CDR2 sequences are SGHAT and FQNNGV. The V gene end was trimmed by 3 bases and the J gene end by 3 bases; junction bases not matched to a gene: 1.

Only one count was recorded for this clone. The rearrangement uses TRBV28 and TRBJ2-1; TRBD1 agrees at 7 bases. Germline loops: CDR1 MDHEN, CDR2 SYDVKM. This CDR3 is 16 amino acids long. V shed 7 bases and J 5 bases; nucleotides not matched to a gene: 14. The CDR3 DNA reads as TGTGCCAGCACCCTCACAGGGGCCTTATCCGACAATGAGCAGTTCTTC. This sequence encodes CASTLTGALSDNEQFF.

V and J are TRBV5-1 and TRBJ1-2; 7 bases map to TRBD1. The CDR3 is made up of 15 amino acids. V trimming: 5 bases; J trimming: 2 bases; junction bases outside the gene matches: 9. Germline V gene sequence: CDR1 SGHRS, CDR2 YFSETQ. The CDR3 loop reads CASSPRTTGNYGYTF. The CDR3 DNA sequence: TGCGCCAGCAGTCCTCGAACGACAGGGAACTATGGCTACACCTTC.

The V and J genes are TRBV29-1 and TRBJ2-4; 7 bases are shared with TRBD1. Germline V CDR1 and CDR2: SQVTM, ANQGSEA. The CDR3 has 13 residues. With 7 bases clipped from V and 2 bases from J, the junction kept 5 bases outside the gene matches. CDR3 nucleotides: TGCAGCGGGTACAGGGGCTCCAAAAACATTCAGTACTTC. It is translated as CSGYRGSKNIQYF.

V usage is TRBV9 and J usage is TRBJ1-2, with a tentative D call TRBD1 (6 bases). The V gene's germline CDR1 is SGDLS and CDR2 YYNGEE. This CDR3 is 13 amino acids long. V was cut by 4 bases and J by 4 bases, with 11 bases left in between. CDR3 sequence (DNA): TGTGCCAGCAGCCCGGAAGGGGGCTATGGCTACACCTTC. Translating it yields CASSPEGGYGYTF.

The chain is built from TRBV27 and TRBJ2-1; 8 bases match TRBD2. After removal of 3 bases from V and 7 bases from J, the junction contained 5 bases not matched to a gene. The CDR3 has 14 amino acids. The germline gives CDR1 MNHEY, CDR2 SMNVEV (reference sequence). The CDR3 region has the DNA TGTGCCAGCAGTTTTTGGCGGGAGGAGAATGAGCAGTTCTTC. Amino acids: CASSFWREENEQFF.

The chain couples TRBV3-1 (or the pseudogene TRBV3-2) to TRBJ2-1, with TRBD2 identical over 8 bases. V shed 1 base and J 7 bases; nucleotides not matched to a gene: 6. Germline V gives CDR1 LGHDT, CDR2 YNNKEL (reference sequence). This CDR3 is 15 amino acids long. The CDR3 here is CASSQASGSRNEQFF. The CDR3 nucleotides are TGTGCCAGCAGCCAAGCAAGCGGGAGTAGGAATGAGCAGTTCTTC.

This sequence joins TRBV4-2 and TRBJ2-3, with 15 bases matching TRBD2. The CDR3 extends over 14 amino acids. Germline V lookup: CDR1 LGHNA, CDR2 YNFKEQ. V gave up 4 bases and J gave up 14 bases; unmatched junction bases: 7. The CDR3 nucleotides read TGTGCCAGCAGCCCGGGACTAGCGGGGGGCTGGCCGTATTTT. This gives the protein CASSPGLAGGWPYF.

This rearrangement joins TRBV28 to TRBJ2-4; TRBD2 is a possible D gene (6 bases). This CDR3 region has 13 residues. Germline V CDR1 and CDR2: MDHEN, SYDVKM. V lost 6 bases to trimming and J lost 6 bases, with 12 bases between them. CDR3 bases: TGTGCCAGCAGGGAGGGCAGCACAAACATTCAGTACTTC. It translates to CASREGSTNIQYF.

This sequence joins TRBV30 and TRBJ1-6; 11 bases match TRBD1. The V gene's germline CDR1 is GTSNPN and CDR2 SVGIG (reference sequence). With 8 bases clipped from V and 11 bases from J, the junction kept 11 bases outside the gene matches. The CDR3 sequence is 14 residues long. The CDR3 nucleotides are TGTGCCCACGGACAGGGGGCGGCGAGGGCACCCCTCCACTTT. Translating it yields CAHGQGAARAPLHF.

DNA of the CDR3: TGTGCCACCCTAACTAGCGGGAGAAACGTCGGGGAGCTGTTTTTT. It translates to CATLTSGRNVGELFF. V is TRBV28 and J is TRBJ2-2; 11 bases line up with TRBD2. Germline trimming cut 10 bases from V and 7 bases from J; bases unmatched to any gene: 11. This CDR3 has 15 residues. CDR1 is MDHEN and CDR2 is SYDVKM in the germline V gene.